The rows below give T cell receptor beta chains drawn from one sample of a study of cytomegalovirus exposure and HLA in healthy donors. The data were produced by immunoSEQ multiplex PCR, yet TCRdb's version contains in-frame clones alone and is incomplete. The sample shows roughly 120,000 clones, 79% of them seen only once. Sequenced sample: PBMCs. These receptors came from a man between 18 and 35 years old in good health and CMV-seronegative. The CDR3 runs from the conserved cysteine through the conserved F or W. D genes are given only for firm matches. Clone size, where shown, is once, few, many, or a class for clones that have expanded.

TRBJ2-1 | - | TRBV7-8 | TRBD2 | CASSLRLAGRFYEQFF | TGTGCCAGCAGCCTAAGACTAGCGGGACGGTTCTATGAGCAGTTCTTC
TRBJ2-7 | - | TRBV7-9 | - | CSSSKGGGGNEQYF | TGTTCCAGCAGCAAGGGGGGGGGAGGAAACGAGCAGTACTTC
TRBJ1-5 | - | TRBV7-9 | TRBD1 | CSSSFWTGSYSNQPQHF | TGTTCCAGCAGCTTTTGGACAGGTTCATATAGCAATCAGCCCCAGCATTTT
TRBJ2-1 | - | TRBV11-3 | - | CASSFEAYNEQFF | TGTGCCAGCAGTTTTGAGGCCTACAATGAGCAGTTCTTC
TRBJ1-2 | - | TRBV18 | TRBD1 | CASSPDRYSYGYTF | TGTGCCAGCTCACCGGACAGGTACTCCTATGGCTACACCTTC
TRBJ1-6 | - | TRBV6-1 | - | CASSETGYNSPLHF | TGTGCCAGCAGTGAAACCGGGTATAATTCACCCCTCCACTTT
TRBJ1-6 | - | TRBV5-4 | - | CASSLYVGTPYNSPLHF | TGTGCCAGCAGCTTGTATGTGGGCACACCTTATAATTCACCCCTCCACTTT
TRBJ2-3 | few | TRBV25-1 | - | CASSAVGGREYF | TGTGCCAGCAGTGCCGTCGGGGGTAGGGAGTATTTT
TRBJ2-3 | - | TRBV9 | - | CASRAGERADTQYF | TGTGCCAGCAGAGCTGGAGAACGGGCAGATACGCAGTATTTT
TRBJ2-7 | once | TRBV5-4 | TRBD2 | CASSGVTGLGEQYF | TGTGCCAGCAGCGGAGTAACAGGACTAGGCGAGCAGTACTTC
TRBJ2-1 | - | TRBV6-4 | TRBD2 | CASAPGGDYNEQFF | TGTGCCAGCGCGCCCGGGGGGGACTACAATGAGCAGTTCTTC
TRBJ2-3 | - | TRBV4-2 | - | CASSREHADTQYF | TGTGCCAGCAGCAGAGAGCACGCAGATACGCAGTATTTT
TRBJ2-4 | - | TRBV7-2 | TRBD1 | CASSLVRGTGNIQYF | TGTGCCAGCAGCTTAGTAAGGGGGACAGGTAACATTCAGTACTTC
TRBJ2-3 | - | TRBV2 | - | CASSEGQTDTQYF | TGTGCCAGCAGTGAAGGGCAGACAGATACGCAGTATTTT
TRBJ1-4 | - | TRBV6-5 | TRBD1 | CASSQGQGREKLFF | TGTGCCAGCAGTCAGGGACAGGGACGGGAAAAACTGTTTTTT